This T cell receptor (beta chain) was retrieved from a study of OX40 agonist ivuxolimab in advanced cancers. Study details: Patients received the agonistic anti-OX40 (CD134) antibody ivuxolimab.

Profiled with immunoSEQ multiplex PCR; TCRdb holds only in-frame clones, not every one. The data show roughly 100,000 clones, about 83% seen once. V was shortened by 4 bases and J by 0 bases, with 20 bases between the two germline ends. This CDR3 contains 19 residues. Germline CDR1 is SGHNT and CDR2 is YYREEE (reference sequence). Source: CD4+ or CD8+ T cells sorted from blood, taken in a trial of the OX40 agonist ivuxolimab. The sequence came from an adult with an advanced solid tumor such as melanoma, head and neck, liver or kidney cancer. The chain uses TRBV5-4 and TRBJ2-6, with D perhaps TRBD2 (7 bases). The CDR3 here is CASSRRGGSPSSGANVLTF. The CDR3 DNA is TGTGCCAGCAGCCGAAGGGGGGGATCTCCTAGCTCTGGGGCCAACGTCCTGACTTTC.